Listed below are T cell receptor beta chains from one sample, sequenced in a study of blood T cell repertoires in COVID-19. Sequenced by immunoSEQ multiplex PCR; TCRdb stores in-frame clones only, minus some. The data show around 250,000 clones, 65% to 85% seen once. The specimen sequenced was peripheral blood. The receptors were gathered from a woman aged 40 to 55 who had recovered from COVID-19. Each CDR3 is given with its conserved first and last residue. Each record gives: clone size, V gene, D gene, J gene, CDR3 protein, CDR3 DNA. D genes are given only for firm matches. The size of a clone is reported for some rows only, either as once, few or many, or as a class for expanded clones.

size: once; V: TRBV11-3; D: NA; J: TRBJ1-1; CDR3: CASRFTGDTEAFF; DNA: TGTGCCAGCAGATTCACAGGCGACACTGAAGCTTTCTTT
size: NA; V: TRBV19; D: TRBD1; J: TRBJ2-7; CDR3: CASSTGTGGTYEQYF; DNA: TGTGCCAGTAGTACCGGGACAGGGGGCACCTACGAGCAGTACTTC
size: NA; V: TRBV28; D: TRBD2; J: TRBJ2-3; CDR3: CASRSGGAGTDTQYF; DNA: TGTGCCAGCAGATCCGGGGGGGCGGGCACAGATACGCAGTATTTT
size: NA; V: TRBV3-1/TRBV3-2; D: TRBD1; J: TRBJ1-1; CDR3: CASSRGTGTGEAFF; DNA: TGTGCCAGCAGCCGTGGGACAGGGACGGGTGAAGCTTTCTTT
size: NA; V: TRBV10-3; D: TRBD2; J: TRBJ2-1; CDR3: CAIRARLAGSINEQFF; DNA: TGTGCCATCAGGGCTAGACTAGCGGGGTCGATCAATGAGCAGTTCTTC
size: NA; V: TRBV9; D: NA; J: TRBJ1-3; CDR3: CASSVDAGASTRDTIYF; DNA: TGTGCCAGCAGCGTAGATGCGGGGGCTTCAACCCGGGACACCATATATTTT
size: NA; V: TRBV28; D: NA; J: TRBJ1-1; CDR3: CASSLSSGYHTEAFF; DNA: TGTGCCAGCAGTTTATCCTCAGGGTACCACACTGAAGCTTTCTTT
size: NA; V: TRBV19; D: NA; J: TRBJ1-2; CDR3: CASSIGTVASGYTF; DNA: TGTGCCAGTAGTATAGGGACAGTCGCCTCTGGCTACACCTTC
size: NA; V: TRBV30; D: TRBD2; J: TRBJ2-2; CDR3: CAWSADLTSGGAGELFF; DNA: TGTGCCTGGAGTGCAGACTTGACTAGCGGGGGGGCAGGGGAGCTGTTTTTT
size: NA; V: TRBV3-1/TRBV3-2; D: TRBD1; J: TRBJ2-5; CDR3: CASSRPGQGVETQYF; DNA: TGTGCCAGCAGCCGCCCGGGACAGGGCGTGGAGACCCAGTACTTC
size: NA; V: TRBV3-1/TRBV3-2; D: TRBD1; J: TRBJ2-7; CDR3: CASSLGTAWVAYEQYF; DNA: TGTGCCAGCAGTCTAGGGACAGCATGGGTCGCCTACGAGCAGTACTTC
size: NA; V: TRBV7-2; D: NA; J: TRBJ1-2; CDR3: CASSLEAGRTYGYTF; DNA: TGTGCCAGCAGCTTAGAGGCAGGGAGGACGTATGGCTACACCTTC
size: NA; V: TRBV7-9; D: TRBD1; J: TRBJ1-1; CDR3: CASSQGQGWRAFF; DNA: TGTGCCAGCAGCCAAGGACAGGGTTGGCGAGCTTTCTTT
size: NA; V: TRBV7-9; D: TRBD2; J: TRBJ2-1; CDR3: CASSPPGLAGEYNEQFF; DNA: TGTGCCAGCAGTCCTCCGGGACTAGCGGGGGAGTACAATGAGCAGTTCTTC